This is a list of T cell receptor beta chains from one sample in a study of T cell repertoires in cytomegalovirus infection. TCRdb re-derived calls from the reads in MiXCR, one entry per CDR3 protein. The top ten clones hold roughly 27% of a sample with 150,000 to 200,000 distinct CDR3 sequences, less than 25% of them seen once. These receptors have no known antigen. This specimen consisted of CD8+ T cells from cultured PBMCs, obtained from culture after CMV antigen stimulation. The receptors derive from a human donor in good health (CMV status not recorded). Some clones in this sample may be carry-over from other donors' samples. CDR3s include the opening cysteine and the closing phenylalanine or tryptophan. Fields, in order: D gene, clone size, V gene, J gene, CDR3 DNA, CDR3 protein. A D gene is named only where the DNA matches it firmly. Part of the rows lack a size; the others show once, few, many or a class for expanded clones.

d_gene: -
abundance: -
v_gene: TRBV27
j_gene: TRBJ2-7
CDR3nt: TGTGCCAGCAGTTTATCGAGCCAGGGAGGTTACGAGCAGTACTTC
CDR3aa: CASSLSSQGGYEQYF

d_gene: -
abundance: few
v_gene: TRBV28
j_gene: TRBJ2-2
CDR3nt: TGTGCCAGCAGTTTATGGGCCGGTAACACCGGGGAGCTGTTTTTT
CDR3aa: CASSLWAGNTGELFF

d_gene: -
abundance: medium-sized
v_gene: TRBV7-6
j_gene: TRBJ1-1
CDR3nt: TGTGCCAGCAGCTTAGAGCAAGGCAGGCGGAACACTGAAGCTTTCTTT
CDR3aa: CASSLEQGRRNTEAFF

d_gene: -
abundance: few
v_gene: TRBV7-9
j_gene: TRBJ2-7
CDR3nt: TGTGCCAGCAGCCCGCGGACCCAGGGTTCCTACGAGCAGTACTTC
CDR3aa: CASSPRTQGSYEQYF

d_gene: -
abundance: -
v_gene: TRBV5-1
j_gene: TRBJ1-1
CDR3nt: TGCGCCAGCAGCTTGGGACTCGGGGAACCTGAAGCTTTCTTT
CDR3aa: CASSLGLGEPEAFF

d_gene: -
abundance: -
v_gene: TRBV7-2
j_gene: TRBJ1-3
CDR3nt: TGTGCCAGCAGCTGGGTGAGGATAAGCTCTGGAAACACCATATATTTT
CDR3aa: CASSWVRISSGNTIYF

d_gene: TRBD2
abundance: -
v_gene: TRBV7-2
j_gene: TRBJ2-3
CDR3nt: TGTGCCAGCAGCTTAGGAGCGGGGGGCACAGATACGCAGTATTTT
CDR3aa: CASSLGAGGTDTQYF

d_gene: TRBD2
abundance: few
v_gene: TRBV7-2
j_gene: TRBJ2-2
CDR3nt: TGTGCCAGCAGCTTAGAGCTAGCGGGACCCACCGGGGAGCTGTTTTTT
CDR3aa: CASSLELAGPTGELFF

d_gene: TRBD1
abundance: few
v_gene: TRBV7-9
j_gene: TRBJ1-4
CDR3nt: TGTGCCAGCAGCTCGACAGGGGCTGAAAAACTGTTTTTT
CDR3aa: CASSSTGAEKLFF

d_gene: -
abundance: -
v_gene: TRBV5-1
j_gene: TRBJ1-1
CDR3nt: TGCGCCAGCAGCTTACCCCTTGAACAGGGGAACACTGAAGCTTTCTTT
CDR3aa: CASSLPLEQGNTEAFF

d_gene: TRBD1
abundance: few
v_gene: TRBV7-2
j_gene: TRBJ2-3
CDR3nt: TGTGCCAGCAGCCGCGACAGGGGTTACACAGATACGCAGTATTTT
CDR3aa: CASSRDRGYTDTQYF

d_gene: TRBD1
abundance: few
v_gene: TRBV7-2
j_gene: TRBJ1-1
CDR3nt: TGTGCCGGGGGAGGGGGCGCGGGAGGGACTGAAGCTTTCTTT
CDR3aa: CAGGGGAGGTEAFF

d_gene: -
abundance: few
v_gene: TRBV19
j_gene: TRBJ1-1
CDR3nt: TGTGCCAGTAGTAGGCGGAATATCATGAACACTGAAGCTTTCTTT
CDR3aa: CASSRRNIMNTEAFF

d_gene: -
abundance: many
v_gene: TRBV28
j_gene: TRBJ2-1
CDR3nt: TGTGCCAGCAGCAATCCCATTGGGGGGACCTCCTACAATGAGCAGTTCTTC
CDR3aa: CASSNPIGGTSYNEQFF

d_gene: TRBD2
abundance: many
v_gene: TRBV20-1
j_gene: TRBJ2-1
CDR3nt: TGCAGTGCTACTTCTAGCGGTCACCCCTACAATGAGCAGTTCTTC
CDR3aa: CSATSSGHPYNEQFF

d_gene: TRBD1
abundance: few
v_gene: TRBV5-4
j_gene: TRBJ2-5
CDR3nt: TGTGCCAGCAGCGTGTCCAGGGGGCAAGAGACCCAGTACTTC
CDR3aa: CASSVSRGQETQYF

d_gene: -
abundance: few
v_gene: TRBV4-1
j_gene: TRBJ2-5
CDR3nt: TGCGCCAGCAGCCAAGTCCCCAGGCAGAAAGAGACCCAGTACTTC
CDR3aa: CASSQVPRQKETQYF

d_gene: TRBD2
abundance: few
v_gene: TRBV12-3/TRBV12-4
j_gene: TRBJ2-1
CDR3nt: TGTGCCAGCAGTTTAGGACTAGCGTTCTACAATGAGCAGTTCTTC
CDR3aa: CASSLGLAFYNEQFF

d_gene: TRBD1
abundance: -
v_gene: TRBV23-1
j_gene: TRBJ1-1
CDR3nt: TGCGCCAGCAGTCAATCTCCAGGACAGGGAACGAACACTGAAGCTTTCTTT
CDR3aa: CASSQSPGQGTNTEAFF

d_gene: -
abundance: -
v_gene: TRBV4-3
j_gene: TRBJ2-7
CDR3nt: TGCGCCAGCAGCCAAGTTAAAGGGTACTCCTACGAGCAGTACTTC
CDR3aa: CASSQVKGYSYEQYF

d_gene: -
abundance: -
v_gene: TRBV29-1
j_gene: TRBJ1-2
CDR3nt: TGCAGCGTTGAAGAACAAAACAGCGGCTCTGGCTACACCTTC
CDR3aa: CSVEEQNSGSGYTF

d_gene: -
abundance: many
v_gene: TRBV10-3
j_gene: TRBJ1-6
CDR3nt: TGTGCCATCAGTCAAGCTGTAGGGGCGCCTGTGGATTCACCCCTCCACTTT
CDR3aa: CAISQAVGAPVDSPLHF

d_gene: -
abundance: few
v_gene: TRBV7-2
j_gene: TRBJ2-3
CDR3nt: TGTGCCAGCAGCTTATCGGGATTTAGCACAGATACGCAGTATTTT
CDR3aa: CASSLSGFSTDTQYF

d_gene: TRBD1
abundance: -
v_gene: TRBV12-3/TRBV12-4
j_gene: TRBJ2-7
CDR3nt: TGTGCCAGCGCCTCGACAGGGTTCTACGAGCAGTACTTC
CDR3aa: CASASTGFYEQYF

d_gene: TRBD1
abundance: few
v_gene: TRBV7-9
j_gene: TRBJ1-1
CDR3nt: TGTGCCAGCAGCAAACTCCCGGGACAGGGTGGTTCTGAAGCTTTCTTT
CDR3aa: CASSKLPGQGGSEAFF

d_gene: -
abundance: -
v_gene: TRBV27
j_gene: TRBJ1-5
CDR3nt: TGTGCCAGCAGTTTAACGGGCAGGGGCCGCAATCAGCCCCAGCATTTT
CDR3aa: CASSLTGRGRNQPQHF

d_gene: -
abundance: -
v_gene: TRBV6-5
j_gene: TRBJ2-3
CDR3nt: TGTGCCAGCAGTTACGGAAGAGGGCTTAAGGGAAAAGTGACAGATACGCAGTATTTT
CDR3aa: CASSYGRGLKGKVTDTQYF

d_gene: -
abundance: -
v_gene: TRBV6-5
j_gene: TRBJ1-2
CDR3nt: TGTGCCAGCAGTTACTCGCGGGGAGGTGTCAACTATGGCTACACCTTC
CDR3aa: CASSYSRGGVNYGYTF